The 8 T cell receptor beta chains below all came from one sample that was sequenced in a study of blood T cells in healthy people across ages. Alongside a J-beta primer mix, a sample-barcoded 5' primer served in a second PCR lasting about 6 to 12 cycles. MiXCR, applied by TCRdb to the 5' RACE reads, yields one record per CDR3 protein. The data show approximately 810,000 distinct CDR3 sequences, under 30% seen once. The sample was blood. These receptors were taken from a woman older than 75 in good health.

This clonotype has ten or more counts. This sequence joins TRBV5-1 and TRBJ2-5; 7 nucleotides align to TRBD1. The CDR3 spans 14 residues. Per the germline V gene, CDR1 is SGHRS and CDR2 is YFSETQ. V dropped 4 bases and J dropped 5; count of bases not matched to a gene: 8. This CDR3 is CASSPTGVGETQYF. CDR3 nucleotide sequence: TGCGCCAGCAGCCCTACAGGGGTTGGGGAGACCCAGTACTTC. Based on the CDR3 plus reference TRBV5-1 and TRBJ2-5, the full variable domain is KAGVTQTPRYLIKTRGQQVTLSCSPISGHRSVSWYQQTPGQGLQFLFEYFSETQRNKGNFPGRFSGRQFSNSRSEMNVSTLELGDSALYLCASSPTGVGETQYFGPGTRLLVL.

The chain couples TRBV6-5 to TRBJ2-4; 10 positions agree with TRBD1. The V and J ends lost 2 bases and 0 bases, in that order; junction bases with no gene match: 7. The CDR3 is 18 residues long. Germline V CDR1 and CDR2: MNHEY, SVGAGI. CDR3 nucleotide sequence: TGTGCCAGCAGTTACGCACGACAGGGGGCCTTAGCCAAAAACATTCAGTACTTC. It yields the protein CASSYARQGALAKNIQYF.

This clonotype was picked up many times. The chain couples TRBV12-3 or TRBV12-4 to TRBJ2-1; no firm D call. V lost 1 base and J lost 9, with 7 bases in between. The CDR3 spans 12 residues. The CDR3 DNA sequence: TGTGCCAGCAGTTTAGGGGTTCCTGAGCAGTTCTTC. This encodes CASSLGVPEQFF.

The J gene is TRBJ2-5, the V gene TRBV20-1; D may match TRBD1 or TRBD2 (6 bases each). Trimming removed 2 bases from V and 3 bases from J, with 28 bases in between. The CDR3 contains 19 residues. From germline, CDR1 is DFQATT and CDR2 SNEGSKA (reference sequence). CDR3: CSARQTGECWGAWEETQYF. The CDR3 region has the DNA TGCAGTGCTAGACAGACAGGAGAGTGCTGGGGGGCCTGGGAAGAGACCCAGTACTTC.

The rearrangement joins TRBV11-2 to TRBJ1-2, with 9 positions matching TRBD1. Germline trimming cut 1 base from V and 3 bases from J; bases unmatched to any gene: 18. The CDR3 is 20 residues long. Germline V lookup: CDR1 SGHAT, CDR2 FQNNGV. The CDR3 reads CASSLGTVRDRERPYYGYTF. In DNA form, the CDR3 reads TGTGCCAGCAGCTTAGGAACTGTTCGGGACAGGGAGCGACCGTACTATGGCTACACCTTC.

This clonotype occurred many times. The V gene is TRBV20-1, the J gene TRBJ1-2; the D gene is possibly TRBD1 (6 bases). From germline, CDR1 is DFQATT and CDR2 SNEGSKA (reference sequence). The CDR3 has 15 amino acids. Trimming took off 0 bases at V and 8 bases at J, with 19 bases between the two ends. The CDR3: CSAREVYPGAMGYTF. CDR3 DNA: TGCAGTGCTAGAGAGGTCTATCCGGGGGCTATGGGCTACACCTTC.

This clonotype was counted ten times or more. The rearrangement joins TRBV20-1 to TRBJ2-4, with 9 bases matching TRBD2. This CDR3 comprises 14 residues. The V segment lost 1 base and the J segment 4 bases; nucleotides outside the gene matches: 2. Per germline, CDR1 DFQATT and CDR2 SNEGSKA (reference sequence). The CDR3 sequence is CSARGSGGKNIQYF. The DNA for the CDR3 is TGCAGTGCTAGAGGAAGCGGGGGGAAAAACATTCAGTACTTC.

A word on this clonotype: A much larger clone is a single base away; this may be a read error. The V and J genes are TRBV9 and TRBJ2-1; TRBD2 aligns across 11 bases. CDR1 SGDLS and CDR2 YYNGEE come from the germline V gene. The CDR3 length is 15 residues. The CDR3 DNA is TGTGCCGGCAGCGTGACTAGCGGGGACTACAATGAGCAGTTCTTC. Amino acid sequence: CAGSVTSGDYNEQFF.